The 24 T cell receptor beta chains reported below all come from one sample, sequenced in a study of beta chain features in type 1 diabetes. Sequencing targeted expressed TCRB transcripts, as all isolated RNA had been reverse transcribed. The protocol was immunoSEQ multiplex PCR, while the TCRdb copy is restricted to in-frame clones and leaves out a portion. The sample carries roughly 230,000 clones, about 9.3% recorded once. The sequencing input was naive CD4+ T cells from blood. The receptors were sampled from a woman in her late teens or twenties in good health.

This clone was seen a handful of times. The chain joins TRBV9 to TRBJ2-2; 10 bases are a match to TRBD2. The CDR3 loop spans 19 amino acids. CDR1 SGDLS and CDR2 YYNGEE come from the germline V gene. Trimming took 4 bases from V and 5 from J; bases not matched to a gene: 17. CDR3: CASSLILAGASSRTGELFF. Written as DNA, the CDR3 is TGTGCCAGCAGCTTGATTCTAGCGGGAGCTTCGTCGAGGACCGGGGAGCTGTTTTTT. Drawing the rest from reference TRBV9 and TRBJ2-2, the complete variable domain is DSGVTQTPKHLITATGQRVTLRCSPRSGDLSVYWYQQSLDQGLQFLIQYYNGEERAKGNILERFSAQQFPDLHSELNLSSLELGDSALYFCASSLILAGASSRTGELFFGEGSRLTVL.

This clone was seen ten or more times. This rearrangement joins TRBV7-9 to TRBJ1-2; 7 nucleotides line up with TRBD1. Per the germline V gene, CDR1 is SEHNR and CDR2 is FQNEAQ (reference sequence). With V trimmed by 3 bases and J by 8 bases, 3 bases remained unmatched. The CDR3 is 12 residues long. CDR3 sequence reads: CASSLTGQGYTF. CDR3 nucleotides: TGTGCCAGCAGCTTGACAGGGCAAGGCTACACCTTC.

This clone has a handful of counts. The rearrangement uses TRBV19 and TRBJ2-2; 9 positions match TRBD1. This CDR3 is 16 amino acids long. Per the germline V gene, CDR1 is LNHDA and CDR2 is SQIVND (reference sequence). V gave up 3 bases and J gave up 0 bases; unmatched junction bases: 2. CDR3 amino acids: CASSIRDRANTGELFF. In DNA form, the CDR3 reads TGTGCCAGTAGTATCCGGGACAGGGCGAACACCGGGGAGCTGTTTTTT.

In its sample, this clone was seen a few times. V is TRBV6-1 and J is TRBJ2-7; 10 nucleotides agree with TRBD1. CDR3 size: 14 residues. Germline V gives CDR1 MNHNS, CDR2 SASEGT. J gave up 3 bases and V 7 bases, and 6 bases lay outside the gene matches. The CDR3 bases are TGTGCCAGCATAACCGGGACAGGGGACTACGAGCAGTACTTC. Amino acid sequence: CASITGTGDYEQYF.

This clone was found a few times. V gene TRBV2 combines with J gene TRBJ2-3; TRBD2 aligns across 8 bases. Trimming at V came to 5 bases and at J to 4 bases, leaving 8 bases not matched to a gene. This CDR3 comprises 15 residues. Germline V CDR1 and CDR2: SNHLY, FYNNEI. CDR3 coding DNA: TGTGCCAGCAGTTTCCCCGGGGGGGCGGCAGATACGCAGTATTTT. Its protein product is CASSFPGGAADTQYF.

This clone was seen a handful of times. J is TRBJ1-1 and V is TRBV9; no reliable D call. With 0 bases removed from V and 0 bases from J, the gap between germline ends came to 6 bases. This CDR3 region has 14 residues. Germline CDR1 reads SGDLS; CDR2 reads YYNGEE. The CDR3 region has the DNA TGTGCCAGCAGCGTAGCAGTAATGAACACTGAAGCTTTCTTT. Encoded protein: CASSVAVMNTEAFF.

The rearrangement links TRBV14 to TRBJ2-7; 9 nucleotides line up with TRBD1. V was clipped by 6 bases and J by 6 bases; unmatched bases: 6. The CDR3 runs to 13 residues. Germline-derived CDR1 and CDR2 are SGHDN and FVKESK. The DNA of the CDR3 is TGTGCCAGCAGTAAGGTGGGACAGGGCGAGCAGTACTTC. Protein sequence: CASSKVGQGEQYF. Filled out from reference TRBV14 and TRBJ2-7, the complete variable domain reads EAGVTQFPSHSVIEKGQTVTLRCDPISGHDNLYWYRRVMGKEIKFLLHFVKESKQDESGMPNNRFLAERTGGTYSTLKVQPAELEDSGVYFCASSKVGQGEQYFGPGTRLTVT.

The chain is built from TRBV18 and TRBJ1-3; 7 bases map to TRBD1. J gave up 0 bases and V 6 bases, and 2 bases lay outside the gene matches. Looked up from germline, CDR1 is KGHSH and CDR2 is LQKENI. The CDR3 consists of 14 residues. The CDR3 loop is CASSGTDSGNTIYF. For the CDR3, the DNA is TGTGCCAGCTCGGGGACAGACTCTGGAAACACCATATATTTT.

The chain couples TRBV9 to TRBJ2-3; D is perhaps TRBD2 (7 bases). Trimming left V 4 bases short and J 5 bases short, with 20 bases between. The CDR3 is made up of 16 amino acids. Germline lookup yields CDR1 SGDLS and CDR2 YYNGEE. CDR3 amino acids: CASSNRSGGQGDTQYF. As DNA, the CDR3 is TGTGCCAGCAGCAACAGATCGGGGGGCCAGGGAGATACGCAGTATTTT.

This clone was picked up many times. The chain links TRBV29-1 to TRBJ2-5; D remains ambiguous. This CDR3 region has 12 residues. V dropped 1 base and J dropped 11 bases, with 14 bases sitting between them. Looked up from germline, CDR1 is SQVTM and CDR2 is ANQGSEA. In DNA form, the CDR3 reads TGCAGCGTTGAAGTGGTAGTTGCACTTCAGTACTTC. It encodes CSVEVVVALQYF.

This sequence joins TRBV5-1 and TRBJ2-3, with 10 positions matching TRBD2. Germline V gene lookup returns CDR1 SGHRS and CDR2 YFSETQ. This CDR3 contains 17 residues. With V trimmed by 2 bases and J by 1 base, 7 bases remained unmatched. The CDR3 reads CASSFGLAVRGTDTQYF. The CDR3 DNA reads as TGCGCCAGCAGCTTCGGACTAGCGGTTCGTGGCACAGATACGCAGTATTTT.

The rearrangement links TRBV5-8 to TRBJ1-2, with TRBD1 matching 10 bases. CDR1 SGHTS and CDR2 YDEGEE come from the germline V gene. This CDR3 region has 13 residues. J gave up 5 bases and V 4 bases, and 2 bases lay outside the gene matches. In nucleotides, the CDR3 is TGTGCCAGCAGCCGGGGACAGGGGTATGGCTACACCTTC. Its translation: CASSRGQGYGYTF.

In its sample, this clone was seen a few times. The V and J genes are TRBV25-1 and TRBJ1-2; D is uncertain. This CDR3 region has 13 residues. Trimming took 1 base from V and 6 from J, leaving 9 bases between them. Germline assignment: CDR1 MGHDK and CDR2 SYGVNS. This CDR3 is CASSESGQDGYTF. CDR3 bases: TGTGCCAGCAGTGAATCAGGCCAGGATGGCTACACCTTC.

The chain carries TRBV5-1 and TRBJ2-2, with 7 bases identical to TRBD1. Germline CDR1 reads SGHRS; CDR2 reads YFSETQ. The CDR3 runs to 17 residues. V lost 1 base, J lost 6 bases, and 12 bases stayed unmatched. The CDR3 region is CASSLLVDRDVPGELFF. Written as DNA, the CDR3 is TGCGCCAGCAGCTTGTTAGTCGACAGGGATGTTCCCGGGGAGCTGTTTTTT.

The J gene is TRBJ2-7, the V gene TRBV5-6, with a possible D match to TRBD2 (5 bases). The V end lost 0 bases, the J end lost 2 bases, and 9 bases lay between the germline ends. CDR3 size: 14 residues. In germline, CDR1 is SGHDT, CDR2 YYEEEE. This CDR3 is CASSLDWETYEQYF. DNA of the CDR3: TGTGCCAGCAGCTTGGATTGGGAGACCTACGAGCAGTACTTC. The full variable domain, its missing parts supplied by reference TRBV5-6 and TRBJ2-7, is DAGVTQSPTHLIKTRGQQVTLRCSPKSGHDTVSWYQQALGQGPQFIFQYYEEEERQRGNFPDRFSGHQFPNYSSELNVNALLLGDSALYLCASSLDWETYEQYFGPGTRLTVT.

This sequence joins TRBV7-2 and TRBJ2-5; TRBD2 matches 11 bases. CDR1 is SGHTA and CDR2 is FQGNSA in the germline V gene. V trimming: 0 bases; J trimming: 4 bases; junction bases outside the gene matches: 7. CDR3 length equals 17 residues. The CDR3 region is CASSLALAGGRGETQYF. CDR3 DNA: TGTGCCAGCAGCTTAGCCCTAGCGGGGGGCCGGGGAGAGACCCAGTACTTC. The whole variable domain, remainder taken from reference TRBV7-2 and TRBJ2-5, is GAGVSQSPSNKVTEKGKDVELRCDPISGHTALYWYRQSLGQGLEFLIYFQGNSAPDKSGLPSDRFSAERTGGSVSTLTIQRTQQEDSAVYLCASSLALAGGRGETQYFGPGTRLLVL.

The sample holds a few counts of this clone. The V and J genes are TRBV6-1 and TRBJ1-5; D is undetermined. The CDR3 covers 15 residues. V lost 7 bases and J lost 0, with 13 bases in between. Germline V gene lookup returns CDR1 MNHNS and CDR2 SASEGT. The CDR3 sequence is CASTSLGSSNQPQHF. CDR3 in DNA: TGTGCCAGCACTTCCCTGGGGAGTAGCAATCAGCCCCAGCATTTT.

This clone was counted only a few times. The junction departs from germline at one end; a sequencing error may be responsible. The chain is built from TRBV10-3 and TRBJ1-2; D gene uncertain. The CDR3 totals 12 residues. Germline loops: CDR1 ENHRY, CDR2 SYGVKD. DNA of the CDR3: TGTGCCATCAGTGAGTCATCCCAGGCTGTAAGCTTC. This codes for CAISESSQAVSF.

The J gene is TRBJ2-7, the V gene TRBV7-9, with TRBD1 matching 7 bases. CDR3 length: 15 residues. CDR1 is SEHNR and CDR2 is FQNEAQ in the germline V gene (reference sequence). The ends lost 5 bases at V and 3 bases at J; junction bases unmatched: 10. As DNA, the CDR3 is TGTGCCAGCAGCCCCCAGGGGGTCGAGGACTACGAGCAGTACTTC. Translating it yields CASSPQGVEDYEQYF.

This clone was seen more than once but under ten times. The V call is TRBV29-1, the J call TRBJ1-5; the match to TRBD1 covers 7 bases. The CDR3 sequence is 13 residues long. Trimming removed 5 bases from V and 3 bases from J; junction bases left unmatched: 4. Germline loops: CDR1 SQVTM, CDR2 ANQGSEA. The CDR3 DNA reads TGCAGCGTTTTGGGACAGAACAATCAGCCCCAGCATTTT. Residues: CSVLGQNNQPQHF. The variable domain in full, with the rest retrieved from reference TRBV29-1 and TRBJ1-5, is SAVISQKPSRDICQRGTSLTIQCQVDSQVTMMFWYRQQPGQSLTLIATANQGSEATYESGFVIDKFPISRPNLTFSTLTVSNMSPEDSSIYLCSVLGQNNQPQHFGDGTRLSIL.

The gene calls are TRBV27 and TRBJ2-7; D is perhaps TRBD1 (7 bases). Germline V gene sequence: CDR1 MNHEY, CDR2 SMNVEV (reference sequence). The V end was cut by 1 base, the J end by 1 base, with 14 bases between. There are 16 residues in the CDR3. CDR3 sequence (DNA): TGTGCCAGCAGTTTATACACCAGGGGGGCTTCCTACGAGCAGTACTTC. It is translated as CASSLYTRGASYEQYF.

The rearrangement uses TRBV5-6 and TRBJ1-2; 7 positions match TRBD1. The CDR3 totals 14 residues. CDR1 is SGHDT, CDR2 YYEEEE, per germline. With 6 bases clipped from V and 0 bases from J, the junction kept 5 bases outside the gene matches. The CDR3 DNA reads TGTGCCAGCACTTTTCAGGGGGCTAACTATGGCTACACCTTC. Translating gives CASTFQGANYGYTF.

CDR3 in amino acids: CASMRAGGFPEQFF. The CDR3 coding sequence is TGTGCCAGTATGCGGGCGGGGGGGTTTCCTGAGCAGTTCTTC. The genes are TRBV19 and TRBJ2-1; 9 bases line up with TRBD2. Germline assignment: CDR1 LNHDA and CDR2 SQIVND (reference sequence). The CDR3 loop spans 14 amino acids. The V gene end was trimmed by 7 bases and the J gene end by 9 bases; junction bases not matched to a gene: 10.

The table lists this clone with a few counts. The rearrangement joins TRBV5-1 to TRBJ1-2; 9 positions agree with TRBD1. Per the germline V gene, CDR1 is SGHRS and CDR2 is YFSETQ. The CDR3 runs to 14 residues. V was clipped by 4 bases and J by 6 bases; unmatched bases: 7. The CDR3 nucleotides are TGCGCCAGCAGCACGACAGGGGGTGAGGATGGCTACACCTTC. This sequence encodes CASSTTGGEDGYTF.